A single sample is the source of the 30 T cell receptor beta chains below, sequenced in a study of glioma-infiltrating T cells after dendritic cell vaccination. Clones were read by immunoSEQ multiplex PCR, and TCRdb kept only the in-frame ones, dropping some. The sample has over 90,000 clones, roughly 76% seen once. This specimen was blood, taken before dendritic cell vaccination. Receptors were obtained from a human donor with glioblastoma.

The chain has TRBV6-1 and TRBJ2-1, with 10 bases that match TRBD1. The trim removed 7 bases at V and 5 bases at J, leaving 5 bases unmatched. Germline-derived CDR1 and CDR2 are MNHNS and SASEGT. CDR3 length equals 14 residues. CDR3 coding DNA: TGTGCCAGCATTCGGGACAGGGGAAACAATGAGCAGTTCTTC. This encodes CASIRDRGNNEQFF.

This chain connects TRBV4-1 to TRBJ1-5, with TRBD1 as a possible D gene (5 bases). CDR1 is MGHRA, CDR2 YSYEKL, per germline. This CDR3 spans 17 amino acids. Trimming cost V 1 base and J 3 bases, with 16 bases left between them. CDR3 residues: CASSQVPTTDLNQPQHF. The CDR3 nucleotides read TGCGCCAGCAGCCAAGTTCCGACGACAGATCTCAATCAGCCCCAGCATTTT.

The gene calls are TRBV30 and TRBJ1-6, with D possibly being TRBD1 (6 bases). Between the trimmed V and J ends, which lost 8 bases and 8 bases, there was a span of 13 bases. Per the germline V gene, CDR1 is GTSNPN and CDR2 is SVGIG (reference sequence). CDR3 length: 12 residues. The CDR3 DNA sequence: TGTGCCCGCCGGGACATACATTCACCCCTCCACTTT. Its translation: CARRDIHSPLHF.

The table lists this clone with a few counts. The CDR3 here is CASSNPDSLGSYEQYF. CDR3 sequence (DNA): TGTGCCAGCAGCAATCCGGACAGTTTAGGATCCTACGAGCAGTACTTC. The chain combines TRBV21-1 with TRBJ2-7; whether TRBD1, the table's D call, matches the DNA was not checked. TRBV21-1 is a listed pseudogene. This CDR3 has 16 amino acids.

The V and J genes are TRBV7-2 and TRBJ2-7, with TRBD1 matching 9 bases. The CDR3 runs to 18 residues. Germline CDR1 reads SGHTA; CDR2 reads FQGNSA. V was pared by 5 bases and J by 0 bases, with 14 bases of the junction left unmatched. CDR3 coding DNA: TGTGCCAGCAGCCACGAGAGCGGGACAGGGACCTACTCCTACGAGCAGTACTTC. It specifies CASSHESGTGTYSYEQYF.

V and J are TRBV5-6 and TRBJ2-1, with a tentative D call TRBD2 (5 bases). Between the trimmed V and J ends, which lost 2 bases and 10 bases, there was a span of 13 bases. Germline CDR1 SGHDT, CDR2 YYEEEE. The CDR3 is 13 residues long. CDR3 coding DNA: TGTGCCAGCAGCTTCCGTCGAGGGCTAGAGCAGTTCTTC. This translates into CASSFRRGLEQFF.

V gene TRBV30 combines with J gene TRBJ2-5, with TRBD1 as a possible D gene (6 bases). This CDR3 is 12 amino acids long. With 6 bases removed from V and 3 bases from J, the gap between germline ends came to 11 bases. Germline V lookup: CDR1 GTSNPN, CDR2 SVGIG (reference sequence). CDR3 amino acids: CACQNREETQYF. The CDR3 nucleotides read TGTGCCTGCCAAAACAGGGAAGAGACCCAGTACTTC.

The chain links TRBV4-1 to TRBJ2-1, with TRBD2 as a possible D gene (5 bases). The germline V and J ends were trimmed by 3 bases and 6 bases, with 18 bases remaining between them. CDR1 and CDR2 (germline): MGHRA, YSYEKL. The CDR3 spans 16 residues. For the CDR3, the DNA is TGCGCCAGCAGCCACATTCGCCGGGATGGGTTCAATGAGCAGTTCTTC. This encodes CASSHIRRDGFNEQFF.

In this sample, this clone turned up once. As DNA, the CDR3 is TGTGCCACCAGCCCACTCGGACAGGGGGAAGCCTACGAGCAGTACTTC. Translated: CATSPLGQGEAYEQYF. This chain links TRBV15 with TRBJ2-7, with 10 bases lining up with TRBD1. CDR3 length equals 16 residues. Trimming took 5 bases from V and 2 from J; bases not matched to a gene: 9. The germline CDR1 and CDR2 sequences are LNHNV and YYDKDF (reference sequence). The full variable domain, completed using reference TRBV15 and TRBJ2-7, is DAMVIQNPRYQVTQFGKPVTLSCSQTLNHNVMYWYQQKSSQAPKLLFHYYDKDFNNEADTPDNFQSRRPNTSFCFLDIRSPGLGDTAMYLCATSPLGQGEAYEQYFGPGTRLTVT.

V is TRBV5-6 and J is TRBJ1-1, with D unclear. The germline gives CDR1 SGHDT, CDR2 YYEEEE. Trimming shortened V by 0 bases and J by 3 bases, and 12 bases separated the two germline ends. This CDR3 comprises 15 residues. In DNA form, the CDR3 reads TGTGCCAGCAGCTTGGCCACTCTGGGAGACACTGAAGCTTTCTTT. Protein sequence: CASSLATLGDTEAFF.

The rearrangement joins TRBV7-9 to TRBJ2-7, with 7 nucleotides matching TRBD1. V shed 5 bases, J shed 6 bases, and the junction held 10 bases outside the gene matches. The CDR3 covers 14 residues. Germline V gene data show CDR1 as SEHNR and CDR2 as FQNEAQ (reference sequence). The CDR3 protein is CASSPRQGQREQYF. The CDR3 coding sequence is TGTGCCAGCAGCCCGCGACAGGGCCAGCGCGAGCAGTACTTC.

The J gene is TRBJ2-1, the V gene TRBV9; 8 bases are shared with TRBD2. The CDR3 consists of 16 residues. Germline CDR1 reads SGDLS; CDR2 reads YYNGEE. V shed 4 bases, J shed 4 bases, and the junction held 10 bases outside the gene matches. The CDR3 reads CASSPTGTRGYNEQFF. Here the CDR3 DNA reads TGTGCCAGCAGCCCTACAGGGACTAGGGGTTACAATGAGCAGTTCTTC.

The chain employs TRBV30 and TRBJ1-5; D gene unclear. The CDR3 extends over 13 amino acids. The germline V and J ends were trimmed by 0 bases and 4 bases, with 7 bases remaining between them. Germline V gene data show CDR1 as GTSNPN and CDR2 as SVGIG (reference sequence). The CDR3 DNA reads TGTGCCTGGAGTGTACAAAGAAATCAGCCCCAGCATTTT. Protein sequence: CAWSVQRNQPQHF.

The rearrangement joins TRBV5-1 to TRBJ2-5; 10 nucleotides line up with TRBD1. CDR1 is SGHRS and CDR2 is YFSETQ in the germline V gene. The CDR3 covers 16 residues. J was trimmed by 4 bases and V by 4 bases; bases with no gene match: 10. CDR3 DNA sequence: TGCGCCAGCAGCCTGCATGGACAGGGGGACGCAGAGACCCAGTACTTC. Its translation: CASSLHGQGDAETQYF.

This clone was picked up one time. The gene calls are TRBV4-1 and TRBJ1-2; TRBD1 matches 10 bases. Germline V gene sequence: CDR1 MGHRA, CDR2 YSYEKL. The CDR3 is 17 amino acids. V trimming: 0 bases; J trimming: 4 bases; junction bases outside the gene matches: 8. CDR3 bases: TGCGCCAGCAGCCAAGATTGGGGGACAGGGGTCCCCTATGGCTACACCTTC. Its protein product is CASSQDWGTGVPYGYTF.

V and J are TRBV7-9 and TRBJ1-4; D is ambiguous. CDR1 SEHNR and CDR2 FQNEAQ come from the germline V gene (reference sequence). The CDR3 loop spans 12 amino acids. V gave up 10 bases and J gave up 5 bases, with 11 bases separating them. CDR3 in amino acids: CAIGGRNEKLFF. CDR3 bases: TGTGCCATCGGAGGCAGAAATGAAAAACTGTTTTTT.

V is TRBV2 and J is TRBJ2-7, with 10 bases identical to TRBD1. V shed 3 bases, J shed 2 bases, and the junction held 7 bases outside the gene matches. The CDR3 loop spans 16 amino acids. The germline gives CDR1 SNHLY, CDR2 FYNNEI. In DNA form, the CDR3 reads TGTGCCAGCAGTGAGGTCACCGGGACAGGGGCCTACGAGCAGTACTTC. Protein product: CASSEVTGTGAYEQYF.

This clone was found once. The J gene is TRBJ2-2, the V gene TRBV7-6; 8 positions agree with TRBD2. This CDR3 contains 14 residues. Germline CDR1 and CDR2: SGHVS and FNYEAQ. The J segment lost 2 bases and the V segment lost 7 bases, leaving 3 bases of the junction unmatched. The CDR3 coding sequence is TGTGCCAGCACACTAGCGGTAAACACCGGGGAGCTGTTTTTT. Translation gives CASTLAVNTGELFF.

This sequence joins TRBV15 and TRBJ2-3; possibly TRBD1 for D (6 bases). Germline V CDR1 and CDR2: LNHNV, YYDKDF (reference sequence). Trimming shortened V by 0 bases and J by 2 bases, and 9 bases separated the two germline ends. The CDR3 is 15 amino acids. The CDR3 sequence is CATSREDRITDTQYF. The CDR3 DNA follows: TGTGCCACCAGCAGAGAGGACAGAATCACAGATACGCAGTATTTT.

The CDR3, as DNA: TGCAGCGTTGAAGTACACCATAATTCACCCCTCCACTTT. It specifies CSVEVHHNSPLHF. The chain has TRBV29-1 and TRBJ1-6; D is uncertain. V dropped 1 base and J dropped 5 bases, with 6 bases sitting between them. Germline-derived CDR1 and CDR2 are SQVTM and ANQGSEA. The CDR3 has 13 residues.

This chain connects TRBV4-3 to TRBJ1-2; 8 bases map to TRBD1. The CDR3 has 13 amino acids. The V and J ends lost 4 bases and 8 bases, in that order; junction bases with no gene match: 6. CDR1 and CDR2 from the germline V gene are LGHNA and YSLEER. The CDR3 coding sequence is TGCGCCAGCAGCCTGAACAGGGGGGGAGGCTACACCTTC. Its protein product is CASSLNRGGGYTF.

The chain uses TRBV10-2 and TRBJ2-7, with D possibly matching TRBD1 (6 bases). Germline V CDR1 and CDR2: WSHSY, SAAADI. V was cut by 7 bases and J by 3 bases, with 16 bases left in between. The CDR3 spans 14 residues. Here the CDR3 reads CASTLQTGIYEQYF. As DNA, the CDR3 is TGCGCCAGCACCCTGCAAACAGGGATCTACGAGCAGTACTTC.

This clone ranks as medium-sized. CDR3 in DNA: TGTGCCAGCAGCTCCGAGAGGGTCGGAACCGGGGAGCTGTTTTTT. Its translation is CASSSERVGTGELFF. The chain joins TRBV7-9 to TRBJ2-2, with TRBD2 as a possible D gene (5 bases). The germline gives CDR1 SEHNR, CDR2 FQNEAQ (reference sequence). The CDR3 spans 15 residues. Trimming stripped 4 bases from V and 5 bases from J, with 14 bases between.

V is TRBV6-5 and J is TRBJ2-1; 8 bases map to TRBD2. The ends lost 0 bases at V and 10 bases at J; junction bases unmatched: 8. Germline V gene lookup returns CDR1 MNHEY and CDR2 SVGAGI. The CDR3 is made up of 15 amino acids. CDR3 region: CASSYSPAGEGEQFF. DNA of the CDR3: TGTGCCAGCAGTTACTCCCCAGCGGGGGAGGGCGAGCAGTTCTTC.

This clone was counted only a few times. This rearrangement joins TRBV10-3 to TRBJ2-2, with 9 bases that match TRBD1. The germline V gene encodes CDR1 ENHRY and CDR2 SYGVKD. The CDR3 sequence is 17 residues long. V lost 2 bases to trimming and J lost 7 bases; unmatched junction nucleotides: 11. DNA of the CDR3: TGTGCCATCAGTGAGCCACATAAGGGACAGGGATTCGGGGAGCTGTTTTTT. Its protein product is CAISEPHKGQGFGELFF.

The rearrangement joins TRBV4-1 to TRBJ2-2; the match to TRBD1 covers 9 bases. The length of the CDR3 is 16 residues. In germline, CDR1 is MGHRA, CDR2 YSYEKL. V was pared by 4 bases and J by 1 base, with 4 bases of the junction left unmatched. The CDR3 DNA reads TGCGCCAGCAGCCGAAGACAGGGGGGGAACACCGGGGAGCTGTTTTTT. The encoded protein is CASSRRQGGNTGELFF.

The chain has TRBV28 and TRBJ1-1; TRBD1 is a possible D gene (5 bases). V gave up 6 bases and J gave up 10 bases, with 18 bases separating them. The length of the CDR3 is 13 residues. CDR1 and CDR2 (germline): MDHEN, SYDVKM. The CDR3 spells CASRGQGIVSAFF. The CDR3 DNA sequence: TGTGCCAGCAGGGGGCAGGGAATCGTATCAGCTTTCTTT. The variable domain in full, completed from reference TRBV28 and TRBJ1-1, reads DVKVTQSSRYLVKRTGEKVFLECVQDMDHENMFWYRQDPGLGLRLIYFSYDVKMKEKGDIPEGYSVSREKKERFSLILESASTNQTSMYLCASRGQGIVSAFFGQGTRLTVV.

The V and J genes are TRBV7-2 and TRBJ2-3; 10 bases are a match to TRBD2. Trimming took 7 bases from V and 7 from J; bases not matched to a gene: 11. The CDR3 runs to 15 residues. Germline V gene lookup returns CDR1 SGHTA and CDR2 FQGNSA. The CDR3 is CASTKDRTSGNTQYF. DNA for the CDR3: TGTGCCAGCACGAAAGACCGGACTAGCGGTAATACGCAGTATTTT.

The rearrangement uses TRBV7-2 and TRBJ2-1; 11 bases are shared with TRBD2. V lost 5 bases and J lost 6; bases outside the gene matches: 3. The CDR3 loop spans 14 amino acids. CDR1 and CDR2 (germline): SGHTA, FQGNSA. CDR3 protein: CASSLSGGANEQFF. DNA for the CDR3: TGTGCCAGCAGCCTTAGCGGGGGGGCCAATGAGCAGTTCTTC.

This clone was detected a few times. This same CDR3 is encoded by further DNA sequences in the sample. The rearrangement uses TRBV6-1 and TRBJ2-5; D uncertain. Germline V CDR1 and CDR2: MNHNS, SASEGT. The ends were cut back, 2 bases at V and 5 bases at J, with 6 bases in the middle. The CDR3 runs 12 residues. The CDR3 is CASSESSETQYF. The CDR3 coding sequence is TGTGCCAGCAGTGAATCCTCGGAGACCCAGTACTTC.